This T cell receptor beta chain was sequenced during a study of CD8+ T cells in alopecia areata. Study findings and constraints: It was less clear whether patients shared TCRs than it was in mice, possibly because of HLA.

With regard to this clone: Its antigen is not identified.

Isolated RNA was reverse transcribed into cDNA used as the sequencing template. Some clones are missing from TCRdb's copy, which holds only in-frame ones; the method was immunoSEQ multiplex PCR. Of around 210,000 clones in the sample, more than 55% were seen once. V dropped 0 bases and J dropped 5 bases, with 7 bases sitting between them. This CDR3 is built from 13 residues. Germline V gene lookup returns CDR1 MNHEY and CDR2 SMNVEV (reference sequence). Material for sequencing was CD8+ T cells sorted from blood. This TCR derives from a human donor in good health. This rearrangement joins TRBV27 to TRBJ1-1; D call uncertain. DNA for the CDR3: TGTGCCAGCAGTTTATCTAAGCCGACTGAAGCTTTCTTT. Its translation: CASSLSKPTEAFF.